This T cell receptor (beta chain) originates from a study of T-cell reconstitution after alpha-beta-depleted transplantation in children. Findings and limits, study-wide: Recipient T cells and thymic progenitors that survived gave rise to the high TCRbeta diversity observed at day 60 in some patients. Several hundred expanded graft clones reportedly gave rise to the alpha-beta T cells present about two months after transplant. The main origin of T-cell counts and diversity one year after transplant was newly produced T cells.

Germline V gene lookup returns CDR1 SGHTA and CDR2 FQGNSA. The V and J ends lost 1 base and 5 bases respectively, with 20 bases between them. This CDR3 spans 17 amino acids. Unique molecular identifiers were incorporated when the TCRbeta library was constructed. TCRdb fed the PCR reads into MiXCR, producing one record per CDR3 protein. Here the sample spans 200,000 to 250,000 distinct CDR3 sequences, roughly 8.3% being singletons. Notes on this clonotype: Its antigen remains unknown.

This receptor was identified in a male patient aged 2-10 years who had a stem cell transplant for acute myeloid leukemia, so the T cells may come from the graft donor. The chain recombines TRBV7-2 with TRBJ2-5; D assignment may be TRBD1 or TRBD2 (5 bases each). The material sequenced was PBMCs, mostly from graft donor cells, taken 360 days after TCRalphabeta/CD19-depleted stem cell transplant. DNA of the CDR3: TGTGCCAGCAGCTTAGGGGTTAGTGGGACCCGGAGGGAGACCCAGTACTTC. This encodes CASSLGVSGTRRETQYF.